Here is one TCR beta chain with its context. The antigen is undetermined. One end of the junction is discordant with germline, which a read error may explain. The CDR3 regions of TCR beta were amplified from RNA transcripts. The TCR CDR3 was amplified in a first-round RT-PCR using the HTBI primer set. TCRdb reprocessed the multiplex PCR reads via MiXCR and lists one record per CDR3 protein. The sample includes hundreds of thousands of distinct CDR3 sequences, about 14% of them seen just once. The study defined stable Graves' hyperthyroidism as no ophthalmopathy progression within 18 months. Subjects aged 18 to 65 presented with newly diagnosed hyperthyroidism of less than 2 months' duration. This record comes from a study of T cells in Graves' hyperthyroidism and ophthalmopathy. Study results and caveats: Clonotypes that were expanded in thyroid above 0.001 mostly appeared in blood too. From stable hyperthyroidism, ophthalmopathy was separated by a 13 V-J model.

This CDR3 comprises 14 residues. Germline loops: CDR1 MNHEY, CDR2 SMNVEV (reference sequence). Sequencing was carried out using blood. The origin of this receptor is a woman in her late teens or twenties with Graves' hyperthyroidism. The chain carries TRBV27 and TRBJ1-1; D is perhaps TRBD1 (6 bases). This chain's CDR3 is CAGSLGQLNTEAFF. DNA of the CDR3: TGTGCCGGCAGTTTAGGACAGTTGAACACTGAAGCTTTCTTT.